The sequence of this TCR beta chain was determined in a study of cytomegalovirus exposure and HLA in healthy donors. V lost 0 bases and J 2 bases, leaving 9 bases between the germline ends. Germline V gene sequence: CDR1 ENHRY, CDR2 SYGVKD. This CDR3 is built from 15 residues. The PCR had 60 Vbeta and 13 Jbeta primers. Generated by immunoSEQ multiplex PCR, the TCRdb table keeps only in-frame clones and is missing some. The repertoire shows 70,000 to 80,000 clones; the top ten hold 2.7%. This rearrangement joins TRBV10-3 to TRBJ2-3, with D possibly matching TRBD1 (5 bases). The origin of this receptor is a man between 35 and 55 years old in good health and CMV-seronegative. Sequencing was carried out using PBMCs. CDR3 nucleotides: TGTGCCATCAGTGAGTCCCAGGGCGCCACAGATACGCAGTATTTT. This codes for CAISESQGATDTQYF.